A single sample is the source of the 5 T cell receptor beta chains below, sequenced in a study of breast tumors, draining lymph nodes, adjacent tissues. The lymph nodes were axillary draining lymph nodes from breast cancer patients. One entry per CDR3 protein results from TCRdb running MiXCR on the multiplex PCR reads. Seen here are about 140,000 distinct CDR3 sequences, about 20% observed once, and the top ten hold roughly 2.5%. Sequenced input: axillary lymph node tissue. The receptor set was obtained from a female donor with breast cancer. Some clones in this sample may be carry-over from other donors' samples.

This clonotype was seen ten or more times. The V call is TRBV19, the J call TRBJ1-3, with D unclear. The germline gives CDR1 LNHDA, CDR2 SQIVND (reference sequence). V lost 3 bases to trimming and J lost 2 bases, with 11 bases between them. The CDR3 spans 15 residues. The CDR3 region is CASSILGDTGNTIYF. CDR3 nucleotide sequence: TGTGCCAGTAGTATTTTGGGAGACACTGGAAACACCATATATTTT.

This clonotype was found once. Given a much more abundant clone one base away, this may be a read error. The V and J genes are TRBV7-8 and TRBJ2-1, with 8 bases matching TRBD2. Germline loops: CDR1 SGHVS, CDR2 FQNEAQ. The CDR3 has 15 residues. The CDR3 sequence: CASSREAGVVNEQSF. The CDR3 region has the DNA TGTGCCAGCAGCCGAGAAGCGGGAGTAGTTAATGAGCAGTCCTTC.

This clonotype was observed a few times. This rearrangement joins TRBV18 to TRBJ2-2, with 7 bases identical to TRBD1. This CDR3 has 15 amino acids. With V trimmed by 4 bases and J by 0 bases, 2 bases remained unmatched. CDR1 is KGHSH, CDR2 LQKENI, per germline. This CDR3 is CASSQGTANTGELFF. The CDR3, as DNA: TGTGCCAGCTCACAGGGGACAGCGAACACCGGGGAGCTGTTTTTT.

In its sample, this clonotype was seen many times. This rearrangement joins TRBV27 to TRBJ2-7; the D is unclear. Germline V gene data show CDR1 as MNHEY and CDR2 as SMNVEV (reference sequence). This CDR3 contains 14 residues. Trimming took 4 bases from V and 3 from J, leaving 13 bases between them. The CDR3, as DNA: TGTGCCAGCAGTTGGGCACAGCAAAACTACGAGCAGTACTTC. This sequence encodes CASSWAQQNYEQYF.

V gene TRBV18 combines with J gene TRBJ1-4, with 7 bases identical to TRBD1. CDR3 length: 17 amino acids. Germline V gene data show CDR1 as KGHSH and CDR2 as LQKENI. Trimming removed 1 base from V and 0 bases from J; junction bases left unmatched: 5. CDR3 in DNA: TGTGCCAGCTCACCACTGGCTCAGGGGGCAACTAATGAAAAACTGTTTTTT. This codes for CASSPLAQGATNEKLFF. Combining the CDR3 with reference TRBV18 and TRBJ1-4 gives the whole variable domain NAGVMQNPRHLVRRRGQEARLRCSPMKGHSHVYWYRQLPEEGLKFMVYLQKENIIDESGMPKERFSAEFPKEGPSILRIQQVVRGDSAAYFCASSPLAQGATNEKLFFGSGTQLSVL.